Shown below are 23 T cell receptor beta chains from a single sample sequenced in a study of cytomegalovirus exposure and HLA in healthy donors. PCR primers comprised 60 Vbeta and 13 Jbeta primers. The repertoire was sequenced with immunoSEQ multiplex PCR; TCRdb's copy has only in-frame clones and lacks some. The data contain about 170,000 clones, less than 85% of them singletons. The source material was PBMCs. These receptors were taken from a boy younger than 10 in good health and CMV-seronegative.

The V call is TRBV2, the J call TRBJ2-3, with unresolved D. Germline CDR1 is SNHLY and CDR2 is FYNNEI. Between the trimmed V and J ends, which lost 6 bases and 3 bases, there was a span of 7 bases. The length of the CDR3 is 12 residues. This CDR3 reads CASSPRTDTQYF. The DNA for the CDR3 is TGTGCCAGCAGCCCCCGTACAGATACGCAGTATTTT.

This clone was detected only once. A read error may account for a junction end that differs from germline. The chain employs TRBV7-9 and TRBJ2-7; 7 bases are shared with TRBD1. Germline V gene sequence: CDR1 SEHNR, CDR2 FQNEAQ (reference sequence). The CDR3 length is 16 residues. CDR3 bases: TGTTCCAGCAGCACCCAAAACGACAGGGTATCCCACGAGCAGTACTTC. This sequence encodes CSSSTQNDRVSHEQYF.

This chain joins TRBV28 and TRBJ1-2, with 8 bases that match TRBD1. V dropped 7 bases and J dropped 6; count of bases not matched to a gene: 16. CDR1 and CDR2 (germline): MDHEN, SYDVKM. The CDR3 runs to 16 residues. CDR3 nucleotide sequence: TGTGCCAGCAATCGACAGGGTGGCAGGGGGCGCGATGGCTACACCTTC. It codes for CASNRQGGRGRDGYTF.

The CDR3 DNA reads TGTGCCAGCAGTTTTGAGGGTAGCTCCTACAATGAGCAGTTCTTC. Translating it yields CASSFEGSSYNEQFF. The V call is TRBV27, the J call TRBJ2-1, with a possible D match to TRBD2 (5 bases). Per germline, CDR1 MNHEY and CDR2 SMNVEV (reference sequence). The V and J ends lost 3 bases and 0 bases respectively, with 9 bases between them. The CDR3 is 15 amino acids.

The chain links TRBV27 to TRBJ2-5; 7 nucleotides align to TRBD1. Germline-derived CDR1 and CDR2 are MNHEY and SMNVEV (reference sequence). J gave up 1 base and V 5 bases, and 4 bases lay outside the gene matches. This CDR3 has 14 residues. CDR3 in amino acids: CASSRGQTQETQYF. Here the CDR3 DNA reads TGTGCCAGCAGTCGGGGACAGACCCAAGAGACCCAGTACTTC.

The CDR3 DNA is TGTGCCAGCAGCCCGCGGGTAGGCGAGCAGTACTTC. Translation: CASSPRVGEQYF. The rearrangement joins TRBV5-8 to TRBJ2-5; tentative D call: TRBD2 (5 bases). The last part of the DNA fits TRBJ2-7 better; the J call may be wrong. Germline loops: CDR1 SGHTS, CDR2 YDEGEE. The CDR3 covers 12 residues.

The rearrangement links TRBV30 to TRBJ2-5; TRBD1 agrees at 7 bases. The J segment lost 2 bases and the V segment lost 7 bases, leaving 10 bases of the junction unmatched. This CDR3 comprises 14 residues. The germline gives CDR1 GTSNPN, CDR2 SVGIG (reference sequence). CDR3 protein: CAFLAGGPQETQYF. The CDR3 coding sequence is TGTGCCTTCCTTGCAGGGGGACCACAAGAGACCCAGTACTTC.

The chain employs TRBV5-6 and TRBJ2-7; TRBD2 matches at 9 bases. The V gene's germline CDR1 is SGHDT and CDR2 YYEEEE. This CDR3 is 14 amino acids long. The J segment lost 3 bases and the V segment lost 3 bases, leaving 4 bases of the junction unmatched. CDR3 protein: CASSSDSGGYEQYV. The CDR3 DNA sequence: TGTGCCAGCAGCTCAGATAGCGGGGGCTACGAGCAGTACGTC.

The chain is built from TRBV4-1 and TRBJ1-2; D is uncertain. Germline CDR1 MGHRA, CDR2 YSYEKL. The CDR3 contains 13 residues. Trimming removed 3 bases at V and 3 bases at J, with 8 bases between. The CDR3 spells CASSHRGDYGYTF. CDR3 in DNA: TGCGCCAGCAGCCACCGGGGAGACTATGGCTACACCTTC.

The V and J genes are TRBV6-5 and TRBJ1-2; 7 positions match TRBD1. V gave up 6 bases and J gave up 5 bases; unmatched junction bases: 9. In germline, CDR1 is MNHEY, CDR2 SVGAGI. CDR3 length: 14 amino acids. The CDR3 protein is CASSTGEIMYGYTF. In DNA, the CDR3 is TGTGCCAGCAGCACAGGGGAGATCATGTATGGCTACACCTTC.

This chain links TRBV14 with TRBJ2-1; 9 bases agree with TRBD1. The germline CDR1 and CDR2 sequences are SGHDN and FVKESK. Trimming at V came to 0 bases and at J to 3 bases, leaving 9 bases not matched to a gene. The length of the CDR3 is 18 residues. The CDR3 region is CASSQEQGAYGVYNEQFF. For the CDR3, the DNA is TGTGCCAGCAGCCAAGAACAGGGGGCTTATGGTGTCTACAATGAGCAGTTCTTC.

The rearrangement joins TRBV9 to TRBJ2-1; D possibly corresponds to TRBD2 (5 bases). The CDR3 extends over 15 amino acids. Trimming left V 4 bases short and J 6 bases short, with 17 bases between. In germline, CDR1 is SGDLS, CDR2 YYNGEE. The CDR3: CASSHSGKPSNEQFF. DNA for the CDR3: TGTGCCAGCAGCCACAGCGGAAAACCGTCCAATGAGCAGTTCTTC.

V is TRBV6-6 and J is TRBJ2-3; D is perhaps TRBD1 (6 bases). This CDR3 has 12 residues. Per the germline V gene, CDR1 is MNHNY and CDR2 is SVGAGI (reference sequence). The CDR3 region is CAVGAMVDTQYF. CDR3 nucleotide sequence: TGTGCGGTGGGGGCGATGGTAGATACGCAGTATTTT.

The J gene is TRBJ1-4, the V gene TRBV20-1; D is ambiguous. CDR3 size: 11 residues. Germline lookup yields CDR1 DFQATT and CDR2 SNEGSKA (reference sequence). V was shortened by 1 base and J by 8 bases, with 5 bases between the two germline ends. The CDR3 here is CSARGREKLFF. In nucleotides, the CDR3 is TGCAGTGCTAGAGGGAGAGAAAAACTGTTTTTT.

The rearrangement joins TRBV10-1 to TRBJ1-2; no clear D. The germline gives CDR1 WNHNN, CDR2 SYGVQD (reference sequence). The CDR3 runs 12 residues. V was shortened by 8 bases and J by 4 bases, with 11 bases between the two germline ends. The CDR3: CASSSDFYGYTF. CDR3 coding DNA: TGCGCCAGCTCCTCGGACTTCTATGGCTACACCTTC.

CDR3: CASSFRGRVYNEQFF. CDR3 DNA: TGTGCCAGCAGTTTCAGAGGCAGGGTCTACAATGAGCAGTTCTTC. The chain joins TRBV28 to TRBJ2-1; D might be TRBD1 (5 bases). V was trimmed by 3 bases and J by 3 bases, leaving 12 bases between them. Germline loops: CDR1 MDHEN, CDR2 SYDVKM. CDR3 length: 15 amino acids.

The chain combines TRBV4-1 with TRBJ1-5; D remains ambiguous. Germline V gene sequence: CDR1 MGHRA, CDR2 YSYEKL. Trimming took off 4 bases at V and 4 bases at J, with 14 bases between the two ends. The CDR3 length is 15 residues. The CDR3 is CASSPPGYVNQPQHF. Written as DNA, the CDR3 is TGCGCCAGCAGCCCCCCGGGGTATGTGAATCAGCCCCAGCATTTT.

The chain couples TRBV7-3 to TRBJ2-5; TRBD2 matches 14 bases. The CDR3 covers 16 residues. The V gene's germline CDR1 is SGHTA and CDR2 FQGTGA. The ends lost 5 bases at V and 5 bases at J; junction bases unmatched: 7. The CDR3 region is CASSPQGLAGVETQYF. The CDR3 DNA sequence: TGTGCCAGCAGCCCCCAGGGACTAGCGGGAGTGGAGACCCAGTACTTC.

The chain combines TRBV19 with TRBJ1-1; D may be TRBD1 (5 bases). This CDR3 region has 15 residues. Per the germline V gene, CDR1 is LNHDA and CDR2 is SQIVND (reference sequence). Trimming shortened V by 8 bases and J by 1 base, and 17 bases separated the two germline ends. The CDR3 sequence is CASQTSGSRNTEAFF. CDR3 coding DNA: TGTGCCAGTCAAACCTCAGGGTCGAGGAACACTGAAGCTTTCTTT.

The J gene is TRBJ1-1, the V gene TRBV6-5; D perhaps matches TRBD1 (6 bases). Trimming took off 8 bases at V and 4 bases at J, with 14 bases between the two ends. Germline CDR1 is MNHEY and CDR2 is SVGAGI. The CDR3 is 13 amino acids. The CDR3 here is CASLQGPGTEAFF. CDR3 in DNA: TGTGCCAGCTTACAGGGACCGGGCACTGAAGCTTTCTTT.

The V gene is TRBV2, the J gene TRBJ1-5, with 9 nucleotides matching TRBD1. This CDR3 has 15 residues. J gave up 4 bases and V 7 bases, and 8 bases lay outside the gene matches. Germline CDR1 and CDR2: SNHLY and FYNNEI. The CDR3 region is CASTQGGQGNQPQHF. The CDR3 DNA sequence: TGTGCCAGCACCCAGGGGGGACAGGGAAATCAGCCCCAGCATTTT.

The DNA of the CDR3 is TGTGCCAGCAGCCCCCAGGACAGGGTCGGGCAGTTCTTC. Its translation: CASSPQDRVGQFF. This chain uses TRBV7-9 with TRBJ2-1, with TRBD1 identical over 8 bases. The CDR3 length is 13 residues. Germline lookup yields CDR1 SEHNR and CDR2 FQNEAQ (reference sequence). V trimming: 5 bases; J trimming: 12 bases; junction bases outside the gene matches: 9.

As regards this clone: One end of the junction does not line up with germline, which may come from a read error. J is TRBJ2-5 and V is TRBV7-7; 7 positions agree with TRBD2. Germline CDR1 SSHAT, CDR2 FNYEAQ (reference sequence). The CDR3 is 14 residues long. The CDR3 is CASSPPGSGETQYF. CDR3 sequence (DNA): TGTGCTAGCAGCCCCCCTGGTAGCGGGGAGACCCAGTACTTC. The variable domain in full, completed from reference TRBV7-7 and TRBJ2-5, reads GAGVSQSPRYKVTKRGQDVTLRCDPISSHATLYWYQQALGQGPEFLTYFNYEAQPDKSGLPSDRFSAERPEGSISTLTIQRTEQRDSAMYRCASSPPGSGETQYFGPGTRLLVL.